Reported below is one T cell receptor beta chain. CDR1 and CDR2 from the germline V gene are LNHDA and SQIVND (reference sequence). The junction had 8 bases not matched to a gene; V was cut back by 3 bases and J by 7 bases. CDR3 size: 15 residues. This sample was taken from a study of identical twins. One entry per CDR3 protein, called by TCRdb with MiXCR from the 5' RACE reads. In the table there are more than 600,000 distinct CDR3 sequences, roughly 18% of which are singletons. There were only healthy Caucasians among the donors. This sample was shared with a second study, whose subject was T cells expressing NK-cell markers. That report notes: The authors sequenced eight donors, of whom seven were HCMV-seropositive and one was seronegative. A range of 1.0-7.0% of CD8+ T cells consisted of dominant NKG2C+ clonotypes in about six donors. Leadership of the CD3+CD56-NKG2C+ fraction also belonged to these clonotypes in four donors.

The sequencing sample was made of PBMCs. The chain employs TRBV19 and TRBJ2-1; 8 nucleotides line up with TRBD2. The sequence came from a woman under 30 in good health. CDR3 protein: CASSIEAGVRNEQFF. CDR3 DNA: TGTGCCAGTAGTATTGAAGCGGGAGTCAGGAATGAGCAGTTCTTC.